These 18 T cell receptor beta chains came from one sample sequenced in a study of blood T cells in healthy people across ages. Combining a sample-barcoded 5' primer with a J-beta primer mix, a second PCR ran for roughly 7 to 12 cycles. TCRdb called the 5' RACE reads again in MiXCR, with one record for every CDR3 protein. This sample has over a million distinct CDR3 sequences, with around 43% found just once. Input material: blood. The origin of the receptors is a woman in her sixties or seventies in good health.

This sequence joins TRBV9 and TRBJ2-4; TRBD2 matches at 10 bases. The CDR3 sequence is 17 residues long. V lost 2 bases to trimming and J lost 6 bases; unmatched junction nucleotides: 11. The germline gives CDR1 SGDLS, CDR2 YYNGEE. The CDR3 nucleotides are TGTGCCAGCAGCGTTCAAGCGGGAGGGCGTTCGGGAAACATTCAGTACTTC. This codes for CASSVQAGGRSGNIQYF.

This clonotype was counted between two and nine times. The V call is TRBV7-8, the J call TRBJ2-4; tentatively, D is TRBD1 (7 bases). The germline V and J ends were trimmed by 1 base and 4 bases, with 17 bases remaining between them. The CDR3 runs 17 residues. Germline loops: CDR1 SGHVS, CDR2 FQNEAQ. Written as DNA, the CDR3 is TGTGCCAGCAGCTTAGGCGGGACCGGGACAGCAAAAAACATTCAGTACTTC. Translation: CASSLGGTGTAKNIQYF. Complete variable domain (other parts from reference TRBV7-8 and TRBJ2-4): GAGVSQSPRYKVAKRGQDVALRCDPISGHVSLFWYQQALGQGPEFLTYFQNEAQLDKSGLPSDRFFAERPEGSVSTLKIQRTQQEDSAVYLCASSLGGTGTAKNIQYFGAGTRLSVL.

The V and J genes are TRBV6-5 and TRBJ1-2; 10 bases match TRBD1. The germline V gene has CDR1 MNHEY and CDR2 SVGAGI. The CDR3 spans 14 residues. V lost 7 bases to trimming and J lost 5 bases; unmatched junction nucleotides: 7. The chain's CDR3 is CASTQDRGQYGYTF. CDR3 DNA sequence: TGTGCCAGCACTCAAGACAGGGGGCAATATGGCTACACCTTC.

Many counts were recorded for this clonotype. V usage is TRBV12-3 or TRBV12-4 and J usage is TRBJ1-5; unclear D gene. This CDR3 is built from 13 residues. V shed 5 bases and J shed 0 bases, with 5 bases lying between them. The CDR3 region has the DNA TGTGCCAGCAGTGATGGTAGCAATCAGCCCCAGCATTTT. Protein product: CASSDGSNQPQHF.

This chain connects TRBV3-1 to TRBJ2-7; 8 bases align to TRBD2. V dropped 6 bases and J dropped 6; count of bases not matched to a gene: 4. The CDR3 runs 12 residues. The germline CDR1 and CDR2 sequences are LGHDT and YNNKEL (reference sequence). The CDR3 sequence: CASRRGEGEQYF. In nucleotides, the CDR3 is TGTGCCAGCAGGCGGGGGGAAGGCGAGCAGTACTTC.

The CDR3 is CAIRDLPQETQYF. The CDR3 DNA reads as TGTGCCATCCGGGACTTACCCCAAGAGACCCAGTACTTC. The rearrangement uses TRBV10-3 and TRBJ2-4; D perhaps matches TRBD2 (6 bases). The DNA end lines up better with TRBJ2-5; the J call may be wrong. In germline, CDR1 is ENHRY, CDR2 SYGVKD. The CDR3 is 13 amino acids.

This clonotype has a handful of counts. This sequence joins TRBV27 and TRBJ2-7; D might be TRBD1 (6 bases). CDR3 length: 14 residues. The V gene's germline CDR1 is MNHEY and CDR2 SMNVEV (reference sequence). Trimming removed 5 bases from V and 4 bases from J, with 15 bases in between. CDR3 sequence: CASSLGQYLYEQYF. In DNA, the CDR3 is TGTGCCAGCAGTCTAGGACAGTACCTTTACGAGCAGTACTTC.

The chain combines TRBV20-1 with TRBJ2-4; TRBD1 is a possible D gene (5 bases). The last part of the DNA fits TRBJ2-5 better; the J call may be wrong. Germline V gene data show CDR1 as DFQATT and CDR2 as SNEGSKA (reference sequence). CDR3 length equals 14 residues. The CDR3 sequence: CSARDITGEETQYF. CDR3 bases: TGCAGTGCTAGAGATATCACAGGCGAAGAGACCCAGTACTTC.

The genes are TRBV2 and TRBJ2-7; TRBD1 aligns across 9 bases. The length of the CDR3 is 15 residues. V lost 5 bases and J lost 2; bases outside the gene matches: 7. Germline CDR1 is SNHLY and CDR2 is FYNNEI. The CDR3: CASSTLGQGTYEQYF. The CDR3 DNA sequence: TGTGCCAGCAGTACTCTAGGACAGGGGACCTACGAGCAGTACTTC.

V is TRBV10-3 and J is TRBJ2-7, with a possible D match to TRBD2 (6 bases). Looked up from germline, CDR1 is ENHRY and CDR2 is SYGVKD. This CDR3 spans 15 amino acids. Trimming removed 3 bases at V and 7 bases at J, with 19 bases between. The CDR3 spells CAISEGVALGREQYF. CDR3 sequence (DNA): TGTGCCATCAGTGAAGGAGTAGCGCTAGGGAGGGAGCAGTACTTC.

This clonotype was seen a single time. The chain recombines TRBV10-3 with TRBJ2-5, with TRBD1 identical over 11 bases. Germline lookup yields CDR1 ENHRY and CDR2 SYGVKD. CDR3 length equals 16 residues. The V gene end was trimmed by 2 bases and the J gene end by 2 bases; junction bases not matched to a gene: 4. The CDR3 nucleotides are TGTGCCATCAGTGAGACGGGGACAGGGGGGCAAGAGACCCAGTACTTC. Translating it yields CAISETGTGGQETQYF.

This clonotype was seen a handful of times. CDR3 amino acids: CASSQVAGGDEQYF. DNA for the CDR3: TGCGCCAGCAGCCAAGTTGCAGGGGGCGATGAGCAGTACTTC. The J gene is TRBJ2-7, the V gene TRBV4-1; 8 positions agree with TRBD1. The CDR3 length is 14 residues. Unmatched junction bases numbered 6, after V lost 1 base and J lost 7 bases. Germline CDR1 reads MGHRA; CDR2 reads YSYEKL.

The chain couples TRBV6-5 to TRBJ2-7; D ambiguous. The CDR3 totals 13 residues. V shed 9 bases and J shed 1 base, with 13 bases lying between them. Germline values: CDR1 MNHEY, CDR2 SVGAGI. Here the CDR3 DNA reads TGTGCCAGTCGTGGGCCGGAATCCTACGAGCAGTACTTC. Translated, it gives CASRGPESYEQYF.

This clonotype was detected a few times. V usage is TRBV5-1 and J usage is TRBJ2-5; the match to TRBD1 covers 11 bases. Trimming took 3 bases from V and 11 from J; bases not matched to a gene: 12. Germline values: CDR1 SGHRS, CDR2 YFSETQ. The CDR3 spans 15 residues. This CDR3 is CASSSGQGAHHEQYF. For the CDR3, the DNA is TGCGCCAGCAGCTCCGGACAGGGGGCCCACCATGAGCAGTACTTC.

The chain has TRBV6-5 and TRBJ2-4; D might be TRBD1 (6 bases). V was shortened by 0 bases and J by 4 bases, with 19 bases between the two germline ends. This CDR3 is built from 18 residues. Germline V gene data show CDR1 as MNHEY and CDR2 as SVGAGI. The DNA of the CDR3 is TGTGCCAGCAGTTACTCCAAGAGTTCGGACAGAGTAAAAAACATTCAGTACTTC. It specifies CASSYSKSSDRVKNIQYF.

The genes are TRBV12-3 or TRBV12-4 and TRBJ2-1, with D maybe TRBD1 (6 bases). This CDR3 comprises 14 residues. V lost 2 bases, J lost 6 bases, and 11 bases lay in between. The chain's CDR3 is CASSLTGTRNEQFF. The CDR3 DNA sequence: TGTGCCAGCAGTTTAACCGGGACACGCAATGAGCAGTTCTTC.

V and J are TRBV4-1 and TRBJ1-4; 11 nucleotides agree with TRBD1. The CDR3 runs to 18 residues. The germline gives CDR1 MGHRA, CDR2 YSYEKL. After removal of 1 base from V and 8 bases from J, the junction contained 12 bases not matched to a gene. CDR3 protein: CASSQVRPTDRGQEKLFF. For the CDR3, the DNA is TGCGCCAGCAGCCAAGTTCGCCCGACGGACAGGGGGCAGGAAAAACTGTTTTTT.

This clonotype came up a few times. The chain's CDR3 is CATSEVQVGRAQYF. The CDR3 DNA sequence: TGTGCCACCAGTGAAGTCCAGGTCGGGAGAGCGCAGTATTTT. The chain carries TRBV24-1 and TRBJ2-3; a weak D match, TRBD2 (6 bases). V lost 4 bases and J lost 10, with 17 bases in between. Germline CDR1 KGHDR, CDR2 SFDVKD. This CDR3 comprises 14 residues.